The 19 T cell receptor beta chains reported below all come from one sample, sequenced in a study of high-grade serous ovarian cancer treatment subgroups. Sequenced by immunoSEQ multiplex PCR; TCRdb stores in-frame clones only, minus some. This table has 9,100 or so clones, around 72% appearing once. Tumor tissue was taken before any definitive surgery or chemotherapy was given. The sample taken for sequencing was tumor tissue. Every receptor here comes from a human donor with high-grade serous ovarian cancer.

This chain links TRBV7-2 with TRBJ2-1, with a tentative D call TRBD2 (5 bases). The germline V gene encodes CDR1 SGHTA and CDR2 FQGNSA. V lost 5 bases, J lost 3 bases, and 5 bases lay in between. This CDR3 comprises 12 residues. The CDR3 sequence is CASSTSYNEQFF. CDR3 bases: TGTGCCAGCAGCACTAGCTACAATGAGCAGTTCTTC.

This rearrangement joins TRBV20-1 to TRBJ2-5, with no clear D. The J call may be in error: the DNA end matches TRBJ2-7 better. This CDR3 spans 11 amino acids. The germline V gene has CDR1 DFQATT and CDR2 SNEGSKA (reference sequence). The CDR3 nucleotides read TGCAGTGCTGCGGACCGCTACGAGCAGTACTTC. It specifies CSAADRYEQYF.

CDR3 protein: CSVGTSGRAPYNEQFF. CDR3 sequence (DNA): TGCAGCGTGGGGACTAGCGGGAGGGCCCCCTACAATGAGCAGTTCTTC. The chain employs TRBV29-1 and TRBJ2-1; 16 positions agree with TRBD2. Germline CDR1 SQVTM, CDR2 ANQGSEA. This CDR3 comprises 16 residues. J was trimmed by 2 bases and V by 6 bases; bases with no gene match: 4.

This clone was counted between two and nine times. The chain has TRBV7-3 and TRBJ1-6; D gene ambiguous. Looked up from germline, CDR1 is SGHTA and CDR2 is FQGTGA. The CDR3 length is 14 residues. The germline V and J ends were trimmed by 2 bases and 10 bases, with 12 bases remaining between them. CDR3 protein: CASSLSSIRSPLHF. CDR3 bases: TGTGCCAGCAGCTTATCTAGTATACGGTCACCCCTCCACTTT.

This chain links TRBV6-5 with TRBJ2-2, with unresolved D. The germline V and J ends were trimmed by 7 bases and 0 bases, with 12 bases remaining between them. CDR3 size: 15 residues. CDR1 and CDR2 from the germline V gene are MNHEY and SVGAGI. CDR3: CASMPGWANTGELFF. DNA for the CDR3: TGTGCCAGCATGCCAGGCTGGGCGAACACCGGGGAGCTGTTTTTT.

The chain has TRBV5-1 and TRBJ2-7; 8 bases fit TRBD1. Per the germline V gene, CDR1 is SGHRS and CDR2 is YFSETQ. The CDR3 loop spans 15 amino acids. V lost 3 bases and J lost 5; bases outside the gene matches: 10. CDR3 residues: CASSSNADRVHEQYF. The CDR3 DNA sequence: TGCGCCAGCAGCTCGAACGCGGACAGGGTCCACGAGCAGTACTTC.

There are a few counts of this clone. The chain recombines TRBV7-2 with TRBJ2-6; either TRBD1 or TRBD2 may fit D (5 bases each). The V end lost 0 bases, the J end lost 2 bases, and 11 bases lay between the germline ends. Per germline, CDR1 SGHTA and CDR2 FQGNSA. The CDR3 spans 17 residues. The DNA for the CDR3 is TGTGCCAGCAGCTTAGCCGGGACGTTAACTGGGGCCAACGTCCTGACTTTC. Protein product: CASSLAGTLTGANVLTF. Looking up the rest from reference TRBV7-2 and TRBJ2-6 gives the full variable domain: GAGVSQSPSNKVTEKGKDVELRCDPISGHTALYWYRQSLGQGLEFLIYFQGNSAPDKSGLPSDRFSAERTGGSVSTLTIQRTQQEDSAVYLCASSLAGTLTGANVLTFGAGSRLTVL.

The chain has TRBV6-6 and TRBJ2-7; unclear D gene. The V end was cut by 5 bases, the J end by 5 bases, with 7 bases between. Germline V CDR1 and CDR2: MNHNY, SVGAGI (reference sequence). This CDR3 region has 11 residues. In DNA form, the CDR3 reads TGTGCCAGCAGTCATCAGCACGAGCAGTACTTC. Protein sequence: CASSHQHEQYF.

V is TRBV6-6 and J is TRBJ2-1; D may be TRBD2 (6 bases). CDR3 size: 14 residues. From germline, CDR1 is MNHNY and CDR2 SVGAGI (reference sequence). Trimming stripped 10 bases from V and 1 base from J, with 14 bases between. The CDR3: CATKVAESYNEQFF. Here the CDR3 DNA reads TGTGCCACGAAAGTAGCGGAATCCTACAATGAGCAGTTCTTC.

This clone was detected only once. V and J are TRBV18 and TRBJ2-1; 10 bases are shared with TRBD2. This CDR3 spans 16 amino acids. Germline lookup yields CDR1 KGHSH and CDR2 LQKENI. The V and J ends lost 3 bases and 9 bases, in that order; junction bases with no gene match: 11. CDR3 in amino acids: CASSPRTSGYGGEQFF. The CDR3 DNA follows: TGTGCCAGCTCACCGCGGACTAGCGGATATGGGGGTGAGCAGTTCTTC.

The J gene is TRBJ2-5, the V gene TRBV25-1, with D perhaps TRBD1 (5 bases). Judging by the DNA end, TRBJ2-7 fits better; the J call may be wrong. The CDR3 totals 14 residues. Per the germline V gene, CDR1 is MGHDK and CDR2 is SYGVNS. DNA of the CDR3: TGTGCCAGCAGTTTCTCAGGAAGGGGATACGAGCAGTACTTC. Translating it yields CASSFSGRGYEQYF.

This chain connects TRBV28 to TRBJ1-3; maybe TRBD1 (6 bases). This CDR3 comprises 15 residues. V lost 6 bases and J 0 bases, leaving 12 bases between the germline ends. Germline assignment: CDR1 MDHEN and CDR2 SYDVKM. CDR3 loop: CASSEDSNSGNTIYF. The DNA of the CDR3 is TGTGCCAGCAGCGAGGACAGTAACTCTGGAAACACCATATATTTT.

The V and J genes are TRBV28 and TRBJ2-1, with TRBD1 matching over 8 bases. The CDR3 runs to 16 residues. The junction had 12 bases not matched to a gene; V was cut back by 5 bases and J by 6 bases. Germline V lookup: CDR1 MDHEN, CDR2 SYDVKM. The CDR3 DNA is TGTGCCAGCAGTCCATTGGGGACAGGCGGTTTCAATGAGCAGTTCTTC. This gives the protein CASSPLGTGGFNEQFF.

This chain connects TRBV28 to TRBJ2-3, with TRBD2 matching over 9 bases. Germline CDR1 MDHEN, CDR2 SYDVKM. CDR3 length: 14 amino acids. With 8 bases clipped from V and 3 bases from J, the junction kept 6 bases outside the gene matches. CDR3 residues: CASGAGGPTDTQYF. DNA for the CDR3: TGTGCCAGCGGGGCGGGAGGGCCTACAGATACGCAGTATTTT.

The chain couples TRBV4-1 to TRBJ1-3, with D unclear. V was cut by 4 bases and J by 4 bases, with 14 bases left in between. CDR3 length: 15 residues. Germline values: CDR1 MGHRA, CDR2 YSYEKL. The CDR3 sequence is CASSPAVQRGNTIYF. CDR3 nucleotide sequence: TGCGCCAGCAGCCCGGCGGTCCAGCGGGGAAACACCATATATTTT.

The chain employs TRBV19 and TRBJ2-2; TRBD1 is a possible D gene (6 bases). Germline CDR1 reads LNHDA; CDR2 reads SQIVND (reference sequence). V gave up 5 bases and J gave up 4 bases, with 11 bases separating them. This CDR3 contains 14 residues. The CDR3 nucleotides read TGTGCCAGTAGTTGGGGGCTTAGCACCGGGGAGCTGTTTTTT. It is translated as CASSWGLSTGELFF.

The chain joins TRBV25-1 to TRBJ1-1; the D gene is possibly TRBD1 (5 bases). With 9 bases removed from V and 4 bases from J, the gap between germline ends came to 12 bases. Germline lookup yields CDR1 MGHDK and CDR2 SYGVNS. There are 12 residues in the CDR3. CDR3 protein: CASGKGPTEAFF. The CDR3 region has the DNA TGTGCCAGTGGGAAGGGGCCCACTGAAGCTTTCTTT.

V and J are TRBV7-2 and TRBJ2-7; D call uncertain. In germline, CDR1 is SGHTA, CDR2 FQGNSA. Trimming left V 5 bases short and J 4 bases short, with 18 bases between. This CDR3 contains 15 residues. The CDR3 region has the DNA TGTGCCAGCAGCCATTCACGGAGTCTCGGATACGAGCAGTACTTC. This sequence encodes CASSHSRSLGYEQYF.

This clone has a single count. The chain recombines TRBV28 with TRBJ2-7, with 8 bases identical to TRBD2. Trimming removed 10 bases from V and 4 bases from J; junction bases left unmatched: 15. Germline-derived CDR1 and CDR2 are MDHEN and SYDVKM. The CDR3 spans 15 residues. CDR3 sequence (DNA): TGTGCCACCCGCCCCCCTAGCGGGCAGGTTTACGAGCAGTACTTC. It encodes CATRPPSGQVYEQYF. Filled out from reference TRBV28 and TRBJ2-7, the complete variable domain reads DVKVTQSSRYLVKRTGEKVFLECVQDMDHENMFWYRQDPGLGLRLIYFSYDVKMKEKGDIPEGYSVSREKKERFSLILESASTNQTSMYLCATRPPSGQVYEQYFGPGTRLTVT.